These 15 T cell receptor beta chains were all obtained from the same sample, sequenced in a study of blood T cells in healthy people across ages. Primed by a sample-barcoded 5' primer and a J-beta primer mix, a second PCR proceeded for about 6 to 12 cycles. TCRdb reanalysed the 5' RACE reads using MiXCR and keeps one entry per CDR3 protein. The sample comprises over 700,000 distinct CDR3 sequences, 50% to 65% of which are singletons, and around 41% rests with the top ten. The sequencing input was blood. Receptors were obtained from an elderly man in good health.

The sample holds a few counts of this clonotype. The chain recombines TRBV5-1 with TRBJ2-1; 10 bases align to TRBD2. From germline, CDR1 is SGHRS and CDR2 YFSETQ. Germline trimming cut 4 bases from V and 9 bases from J; bases unmatched to any gene: 13. The CDR3 consists of 16 residues. CDR3 loop: CASSLLRLAGIGEQFF. CDR3 bases: TGCGCCAGCAGCCTCCTGAGACTAGCGGGCATAGGTGAGCAGTTCTTC.

The genes are TRBV6-2 or TRBV6-3 and TRBJ1-2, with D perhaps TRBD1 (6 bases). The CDR3 length is 15 residues. CDR1 MNHEY and CDR2 SVGEGT come from the germline V gene. The V end was cut by 2 bases, the J end by 0 bases, with 10 bases between. The DNA for the CDR3 is TGTGCCAGCAGTTACCCGGGGGCGGCTAACTATGGCTACACCTTC. The encoded protein is CASSYPGAANYGYTF.

The CDR3 here is CASSPQSQGSGYTF. CDR3 in DNA: TGTGCCAGCTCACCCCAGTCCCAGGGTTCTGGCTACACCTTC. The rearrangement joins TRBV18 to TRBJ1-2; possible D gene TRBD1, 5 bases. The CDR3 extends over 14 amino acids. The V end lost 3 bases, the J end lost 7 bases, and 15 bases lay between the germline ends. Germline assignment: CDR1 KGHSH and CDR2 LQKENI.

This clonotype has a handful of counts. The CDR3 loop is CASSSDAAKGPQHF. CDR3 DNA: TGTGCCAGCAGTTCCGACGCCGCGAAGGGGCCCCAGCATTTT. The chain uses TRBV12-3 or TRBV12-4 and TRBJ1-5, with unresolved D. This CDR3 comprises 14 residues. The V gene lost 4 bases and the J gene lost 9 bases, with 16 bases spanning the gap.

V is TRBV29-1 and J is TRBJ1-5, with 10 bases matching TRBD1. The CDR3 spans 18 residues. Germline V gene lookup returns CDR1 SQVTM and CDR2 ANQGSEA. J was trimmed by 0 bases and V by 6 bases; bases with no gene match: 14. CDR3 residues: CSVIPGQGSSNSNQPQHF. CDR3 bases: TGCAGCGTGATACCGGGACAGGGGTCAAGCAATAGCAATCAGCCCCAGCATTTT. The full variable domain, rest sourced from reference TRBV29-1 and TRBJ1-5, is SAVISQKPSRDICQRGTSLTIQCQVDSQVTMMFWYRQQPGQSLTLIATANQGSEATYESGFVIDKFPISRPNLTFSTLTVSNMSPEDSSIYLCSVIPGQGSSNSNQPQHFGDGTRLSIL.

The chain uses TRBV25-1 and TRBJ1-2; 7 nucleotides agree with TRBD1. The trim removed 6 bases at V and 7 bases at J, leaving 8 bases unmatched. Germline loops: CDR1 MGHDK, CDR2 SYGVNS. The CDR3 runs 13 residues. The CDR3 coding sequence is TGTGCCAGCAGGGAAGGGGGCGGTCTTGGCTACACCTTC. Its translation: CASREGGGLGYTF.

The chain links TRBV20-1 to TRBJ2-1, with 7 nucleotides matching TRBD1. Germline assignment: CDR1 DFQATT and CDR2 SNEGSKA (reference sequence). There are 13 residues in the CDR3. Trimming cost V 7 bases and J 2 bases; bases outside gene matches: 5. The CDR3 loop is CSVSTGAYNEQFF. DNA of the CDR3: TGCAGTGTTAGCACAGGGGCCTACAATGAGCAGTTCTTC.

The chain combines TRBV5-1 with TRBJ2-3; D unclear. The CDR3 loop spans 15 amino acids. Trimming took 0 bases from V and 14 from J, leaving 22 bases between them. CDR1 is SGHRS, CDR2 YFSETQ, per germline. The CDR3, as DNA: TGCGCCAGCAGCTTGGACTCGGACGCTCCCAGATACGCGTATTTT. Translated, it gives CASSLDSDAPRYAYF.

This clonotype was seen a handful of times. V gene TRBV9 combines with J gene TRBJ1-2; no clear D gene. In germline, CDR1 is SGDLS, CDR2 YYNGEE. The length of the CDR3 is 12 residues. Trimming removed 0 bases at V and 7 bases at J, with 7 bases between. The CDR3 loop is CASSVGYIGYTF. CDR3 DNA: TGTGCCAGCAGCGTAGGTTATATTGGCTACACCTTC.

The chain uses TRBV19 and TRBJ2-1; 8 bases align to TRBD2. The CDR3 covers 24 residues. Germline lookup yields CDR1 LNHDA and CDR2 SQIVND (reference sequence). The J segment lost 0 bases and the V segment lost 8 bases, leaving 33 bases of the junction unmatched. In DNA form, the CDR3 reads TGTGCCAGTCCGCTCGCGGATTCCGTGGGACTAGAAAAAGGTAGTGAGTGCTCCTACAATGAGCAGTTCTTC. Encoded protein: CASPLADSVGLEKGSECSYNEQFF. Full variable domain (remainder filled in from reference TRBV19 and TRBJ2-1): DGGITQSPKYLFRKEGQNVTLSCEQNLNHDAMYWYRQDPGQGLRLIYYSQIVNDFQKGDIAEGYSVSREKKESFPLTVTSAQKNPTAFYLCASPLADSVGLEKGSECSYNEQFFGPGTRLTVL.

This chain uses TRBV7-3 with TRBJ2-6, with D uncertain. The V end lost 2 bases, the J end lost 3 bases, and 8 bases lay between the germline ends. Looked up from germline, CDR1 is SGHTA and CDR2 is FQGTGA. The CDR3 has 15 amino acids. CDR3 in DNA: TGTGCCAGCAGCTTAGTGGGGTTTGGGGCCAACGTCCTGACTTTC. Its protein is CASSLVGFGANVLTF. The full variable domain, rest sourced from reference TRBV7-3 and TRBJ2-6, is GAGVSQTPSNKVTEKGKYVELRCDPISGHTALYWYRQSLGQGPEFLIYFQGTGAADDSGLPNDRFFAVRPEGSVSTLKIQRTERGDSAVYLCASSLVGFGANVLTFGAGSRLTVL.

The rearrangement uses TRBV7-3 and TRBJ2-7; tentative D call: TRBD2 (6 bases). CDR1 SGHTA and CDR2 FQGTGA come from the germline V gene. This CDR3 has 15 amino acids. V dropped 3 bases and J dropped 7 bases, with 19 bases sitting between them. The CDR3: CASSLSLALVNEQYF. The CDR3 DNA reads TGTGCCAGCAGCTTGTCCCTAGCGCTTGTGAATGAGCAGTACTTC.

The CDR3 DNA is TGTGCCACCAATAGGTCCGGGACTAGGTTTACGAACACCGGGGAGCTGTTTTTT. Translated: CATNRSGTRFTNTGELFF. The V and J genes are TRBV24-1 and TRBJ2-2, with 8 bases lining up with TRBD2. CDR1 and CDR2 from the germline V gene are KGHDR and SFDVKD. With 8 bases clipped from V and 0 bases from J, the junction kept 13 bases outside the gene matches. The length of the CDR3 is 18 residues.

Only a few counts were recorded for this clonotype. This chain connects TRBV20-1 to TRBJ1-5; a possible D gene is TRBD1 (6 bases). Germline V gene sequence: CDR1 DFQATT, CDR2 SNEGSKA (reference sequence). With 3 bases removed from V and 5 bases from J, the gap between germline ends came to 20 bases. The CDR3 sequence is 16 residues long. The CDR3 coding sequence is TGCAGTGCTAGCCCGATGGGGGCAGGGTATGATCAGCCCCAGCATTTT. It specifies CSASPMGAGYDQPQHF.

The gene calls are TRBV7-2 and TRBJ1-4; 8 bases align to TRBD1. This CDR3 is built from 16 residues. Germline CDR1 reads SGHTA; CDR2 reads FQGNSA. The ends lost 1 base at V and 6 bases at J; junction bases unmatched: 7. CDR3 nucleotide sequence: TGTGCCAGCAGCTTAGTCCGGCCAGGGGGCGATGAAAAACTGTTTTTT. Protein sequence: CASSLVRPGGDEKLFF.